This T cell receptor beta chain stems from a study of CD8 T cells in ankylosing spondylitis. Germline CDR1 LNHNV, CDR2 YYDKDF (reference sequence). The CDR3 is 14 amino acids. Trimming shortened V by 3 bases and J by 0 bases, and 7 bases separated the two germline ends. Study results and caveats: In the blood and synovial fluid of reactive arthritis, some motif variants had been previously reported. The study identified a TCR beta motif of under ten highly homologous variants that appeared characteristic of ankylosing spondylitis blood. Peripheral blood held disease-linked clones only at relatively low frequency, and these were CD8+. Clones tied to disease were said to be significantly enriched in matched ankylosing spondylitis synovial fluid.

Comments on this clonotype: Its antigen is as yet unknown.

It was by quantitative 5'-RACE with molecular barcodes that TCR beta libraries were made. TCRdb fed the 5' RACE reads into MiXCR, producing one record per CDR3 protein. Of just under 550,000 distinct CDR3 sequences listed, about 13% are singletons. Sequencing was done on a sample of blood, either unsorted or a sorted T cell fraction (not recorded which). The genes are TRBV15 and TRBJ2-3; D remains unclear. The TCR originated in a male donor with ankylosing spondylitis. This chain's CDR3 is CATSSRVSTDTQYF. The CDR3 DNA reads TGTGCCACCAGCAGCCGGGTCAGCACAGATACGCAGTATTTT. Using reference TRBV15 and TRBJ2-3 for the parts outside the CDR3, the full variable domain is DAMVIQNPRYQVTQFGKPVTLSCSQTLNHNVMYWYQQKSSQAPKLLFHYYDKDFNNEADTPDNFQSRRPNTSFCFLDIRSPGLGDTAMYLCATSSRVSTDTQYFGPGTRLTVL.